Listed below are T cell receptor beta chains from one sample, sequenced in a study of T cells in Graves' hyperthyroidism and ophthalmopathy. TCRdb ran MiXCR on the multiplex PCR reads and lists one entry per CDR3 protein. Of under 800,000 distinct CDR3 sequences in the sample, around 15% were seen once. Material for sequencing was blood. The receptors were sampled from a woman aged 18-30 years with Graves' hyperthyroidism. The CDR3 runs from the conserved cysteine through the conserved F or W. The D gene is left open where the match is weak. Some rows mark clone size as missing; the rest say once, few, many or name a class of expanded clone.

j_call: TRBJ1-1; clone_size: many; v_call: TRBV28; cdr3_length: 14; d_call: -; cdr3_nt: TGTGCCAGCAGTCCTCGAAAGGAGAACACTGAAGCTTTCTTT; cdr3_aa: CASSPRKENTEAFF
j_call: TRBJ2-1; clone_size: many; v_call: TRBV20-1; cdr3_length: 16; d_call: TRBD2; cdr3_nt: TGCAGTGCTAGAGATGTGGGACTAGCGGGAGAGAATGAGCAGTTCTTC; cdr3_aa: CSARDVGLAGENEQFF
j_call: TRBJ2-7; clone_size: many; v_call: TRBV13; cdr3_length: 13; d_call: -; cdr3_nt: TGTGCCAGCAGCTCCGGGACCTGGAGCGAGCAGTACTTC; cdr3_aa: CASSSGTWSEQYF
j_call: TRBJ2-7; clone_size: -; v_call: TRBV6-1; cdr3_length: 16; d_call: TRBD2; cdr3_nt: TGTGCCAGCAGTACCCCCGCTAGCGGGCTCTCCTACGAGCAGTACTTC; cdr3_aa: CASSTPASGLSYEQYF
j_call: TRBJ2-1; clone_size: many; v_call: TRBV2; cdr3_length: 14; d_call: -; cdr3_nt: TGTGCCAGCAGTGAAGTGGGGGCAGGGGGGTTGGAGTTCTTC; cdr3_aa: CASSEVGAGGLEFF
j_call: TRBJ2-7; clone_size: many; v_call: TRBV28; cdr3_length: 14; d_call: -; cdr3_nt: TGTGCCAGCAGTTTAACCTTCGGCAGCTACGAGCAGTACTTC; cdr3_aa: CASSLTFGSYEQYF
j_call: TRBJ2-5; clone_size: -; v_call: TRBV27; cdr3_length: 18; d_call: TRBD2; cdr3_nt: TGTGCCAGCAGCTCGGGGAAAGCGGGAGGGCCTAATATGGAGACCCAGTACTTC; cdr3_aa: CASSSGKAGGPNMETQYF
j_call: TRBJ2-1; clone_size: -; v_call: TRBV19; cdr3_length: 14; d_call: TRBD2; cdr3_nt: TGTGCCAGTAGCCGACTAGCGACAGACAATGAGCAGTTCTTC; cdr3_aa: CASSRLATDNEQFF
j_call: TRBJ2-5; clone_size: few; v_call: TRBV20-1; cdr3_length: 15; d_call: -; cdr3_nt: TGCAGTGCTAGAGATCCCAGTTGGTACCAAGAGACCCAGTACTTC; cdr3_aa: CSARDPSWYQETQYF
j_call: TRBJ2-2; clone_size: -; v_call: TRBV24-1; cdr3_length: 19; d_call: -; cdr3_nt: TGTGCCACCAGTGACCCCCCTGTAGGACTTCTCGGGGACACCGGGGAGCTGTTTTTT; cdr3_aa: CATSDPPVGLLGDTGELFF
j_call: TRBJ1-6; clone_size: few; v_call: TRBV6-5; cdr3_length: 13; d_call: -; cdr3_nt: TGTGCCAGCAGTTACATCCCCGCCCGGGCCCTCCACTTT; cdr3_aa: CASSYIPARALHF
j_call: TRBJ1-4; clone_size: few; v_call: TRBV7-9; cdr3_length: 15; d_call: -; cdr3_nt: TGTGCCAGCAGGAGAGGCCCACAGGATAATGAAAAACTGTTTTTT; cdr3_aa: CASRRGPQDNEKLFF
j_call: TRBJ2-1; clone_size: many; v_call: TRBV15; cdr3_length: 13; d_call: -; cdr3_nt: TGTGCCACCAGCTCGGGACTGTACAATGAGCAGTTCTTC; cdr3_aa: CATSSGLYNEQFF
j_call: TRBJ2-5; clone_size: -; v_call: TRBV7-2; cdr3_length: 20; d_call: TRBD2; cdr3_nt: TGTGCCAGCAGCTTAGCGTTTCCCAATCGACTAGCGGGAGGGCAAGAGACCCAGTACTTC; cdr3_aa: CASSLAFPNRLAGGQETQYF
j_call: TRBJ2-3; clone_size: many; v_call: TRBV20-1; cdr3_length: 15; d_call: -; cdr3_nt: TGCAGTGCCAGGTCGGGGGCTCTTGGCACAGATACGCAGTATTTT; cdr3_aa: CSARSGALGTDTQYF
j_call: TRBJ2-1; clone_size: few; v_call: TRBV19; cdr3_length: 16; d_call: TRBD2; cdr3_nt: TGTGCCAGTAGACAACTTAGCGGGAGCCTGGGCAATGAGCAGTTCTTC; cdr3_aa: CASRQLSGSLGNEQFF
j_call: TRBJ1-4; clone_size: many; v_call: TRBV2; cdr3_length: 15; d_call: -; cdr3_nt: TGTGCCAGCAGTGAAGCTACGACAGCTAATGAAAAACTGTTTTTT; cdr3_aa: CASSEATTANEKLFF
j_call: TRBJ1-1; clone_size: -; v_call: TRBV19; cdr3_length: 15; d_call: -; cdr3_nt: TGTGCCAGTAGCCGAACCCTCCGGGACGGCCCTGAAGCTTTCTTT; cdr3_aa: CASSRTLRDGPEAFF
j_call: TRBJ1-2; clone_size: many; v_call: TRBV27; cdr3_length: 14; d_call: -; cdr3_nt: TGTGCCAGCAACCGGGCCGGCAGCTCTTATGGCTACACCTTC; cdr3_aa: CASNRAGSSYGYTF
j_call: TRBJ1-2; clone_size: few; v_call: TRBV13; cdr3_length: 18; d_call: -; cdr3_nt: TGTGCCAACGCCCCTCCGGCAGGGGAATGGGCGACTAACTATGGCTACACCTTC; cdr3_aa: CANAPPAGEWATNYGYTF
j_call: TRBJ1-5; clone_size: -; v_call: TRBV19; cdr3_length: 13; d_call: -; cdr3_nt: TGTGCCAGTAGTCTCCCCGGCCGGGAGCCCCAGCATTTT; cdr3_aa: CASSLPGREPQHF
j_call: TRBJ2-5; clone_size: -; v_call: TRBV15; cdr3_length: 13; d_call: -; cdr3_nt: TGTGCCACCAGCAGAGATTGGGGTTCCCCCCAGTACTTC; cdr3_aa: CATSRDWGSPQYF